The 5 T cell receptor beta chains presented below share a single source sample, sequenced in a study of memory CD4+ T cells and cytomegalovirus serostatus. Profiling relied on immunoSEQ multiplex PCR, and the TCRdb table lists in-frame clones only, not all of them. The sample lists fewer than 75,000 clones, 65% to 80% occurring once. The sort gate was single viable CD3+CD4+CD8-CD45RO+ cells for memory CD4+ T cells. Material: memory CD4+ T cells from blood. All receptors derive from an adult in good health and CMV-seronegative.

The genes are TRBV10-2 and TRBJ2-5; 13 bases map to TRBD2. Germline CDR1 and CDR2: WSHSY and SAAADI. The CDR3 has 16 residues. The junction had 11 bases not matched to a gene; V was cut back by 8 bases and J by 5 bases. CDR3 amino acids: CASSSDGLAGDETQYF. The CDR3, as DNA: TGCGCCAGCTCCTCCGACGGACTAGCGGGAGACGAGACCCAGTACTTC.

The chain combines TRBV19 with TRBJ1-4, with D perhaps TRBD1 (5 bases). V dropped 5 bases and J dropped 0 bases, with 13 bases sitting between them. The germline V gene encodes CDR1 LNHDA and CDR2 SQIVND (reference sequence). The CDR3 runs 16 residues. The CDR3 region has the DNA TGTGCCAGTAGTTACAGGAGAATCACAACTAATGAAAAACTGTTTTTT. The encoded protein is CASSYRRITTNEKLFF.

The J gene is TRBJ2-4, the V gene TRBV27; 10 bases are a match to TRBD2. The V gene's germline CDR1 is MNHEY and CDR2 SMNVEV (reference sequence). The V segment lost 10 bases and the J segment 9 bases; nucleotides outside the gene matches: 9. The CDR3 is made up of 13 amino acids. In nucleotides, the CDR3 is TGTGCCACATCAGGACTAGCGGATGGCATTCAGTACTTC. Encoded protein: CATSGLADGIQYF.

The rearrangement links TRBV5-6 to TRBJ2-3, with 9 nucleotides matching TRBD2. Per germline, CDR1 SGHDT and CDR2 YYEEEE. The J segment lost 5 bases and the V segment lost 2 bases, leaving 3 bases of the junction unmatched. The CDR3 is made up of 14 amino acids. CDR3 residues: CASSFFSGGDTQYF. Here the CDR3 DNA reads TGTGCCAGCAGCTTTTTTAGCGGGGGAGATACGCAGTATTTT. The variable domain in full, completed from reference TRBV5-6 and TRBJ2-3, reads DAGVTQSPTHLIKTRGQQVTLRCSPKSGHDTVSWYQQALGQGPQFIFQYYEEEERQRGNFPDRFSGHQFPNYSSELNVNALLLGDSALYLCASSFFSGGDTQYFGPGTRLTVL.

This clone showed up many times. The rearrangement links TRBV7-8 to TRBJ2-7; 7 nucleotides align to TRBD1. The CDR3 length is 13 residues. Germline V lookup: CDR1 SGHVS, CDR2 FQNEAQ. The junction had 9 bases not matched to a gene; V was cut back by 3 bases and J by 10 bases. The CDR3 is CASSLYRDREQYF. CDR3 DNA: TGTGCCAGCAGCTTGTATAGAGACAGGGAACAGTACTTC.